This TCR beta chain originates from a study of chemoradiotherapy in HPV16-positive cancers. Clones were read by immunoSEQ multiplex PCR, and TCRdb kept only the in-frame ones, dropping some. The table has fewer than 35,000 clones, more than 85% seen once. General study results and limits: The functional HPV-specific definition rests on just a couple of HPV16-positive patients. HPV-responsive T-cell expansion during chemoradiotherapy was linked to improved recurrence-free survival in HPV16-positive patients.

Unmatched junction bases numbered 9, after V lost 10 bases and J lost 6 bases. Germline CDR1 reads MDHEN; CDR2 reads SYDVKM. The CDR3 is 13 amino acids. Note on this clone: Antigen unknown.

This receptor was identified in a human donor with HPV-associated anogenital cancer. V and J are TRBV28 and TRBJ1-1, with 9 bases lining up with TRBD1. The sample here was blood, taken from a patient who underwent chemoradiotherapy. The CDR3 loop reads CATQQGANPEAFF. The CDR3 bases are TGTGCCACTCAACAGGGGGCGAATCCTGAAGCTTTCTTT.